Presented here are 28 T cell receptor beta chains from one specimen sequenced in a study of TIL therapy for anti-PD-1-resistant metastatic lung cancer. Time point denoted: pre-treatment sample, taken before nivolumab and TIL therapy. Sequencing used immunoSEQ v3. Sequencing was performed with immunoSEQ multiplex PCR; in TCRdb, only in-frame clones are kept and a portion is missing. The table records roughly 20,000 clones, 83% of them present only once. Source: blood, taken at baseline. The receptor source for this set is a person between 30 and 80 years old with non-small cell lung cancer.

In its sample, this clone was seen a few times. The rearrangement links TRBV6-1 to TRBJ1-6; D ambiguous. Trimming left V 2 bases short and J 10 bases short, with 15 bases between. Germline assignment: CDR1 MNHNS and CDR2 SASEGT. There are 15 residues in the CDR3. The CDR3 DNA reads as TGTGCCAGCAGTGAACTTTTGGGCACATCCTCACCCCTCCACTTT. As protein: CASSELLGTSSPLHF.

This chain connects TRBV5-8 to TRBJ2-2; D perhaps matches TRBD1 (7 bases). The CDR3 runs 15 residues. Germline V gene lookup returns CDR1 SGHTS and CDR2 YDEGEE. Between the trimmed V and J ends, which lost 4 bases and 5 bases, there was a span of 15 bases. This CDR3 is CASSTGQGGTGELFF. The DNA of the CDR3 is TGTGCCAGCAGCACAGGGCAGGGGGGTACCGGGGAGCTGTTTTTT.

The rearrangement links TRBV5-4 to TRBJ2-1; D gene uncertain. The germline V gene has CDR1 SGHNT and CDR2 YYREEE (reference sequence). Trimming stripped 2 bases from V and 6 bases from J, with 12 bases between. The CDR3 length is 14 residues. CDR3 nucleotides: TGTGCCAGCAGCTTCGCACACCCGGGCAATGAGCAGTTCTTC. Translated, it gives CASSFAHPGNEQFF.

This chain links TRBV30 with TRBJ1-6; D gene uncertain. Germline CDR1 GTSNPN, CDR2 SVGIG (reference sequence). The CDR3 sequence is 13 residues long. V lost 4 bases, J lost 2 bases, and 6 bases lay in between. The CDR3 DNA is TGTGCCTGGACGGGTACCTATAATTCACCCCTCCACTTT. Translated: CAWTGTYNSPLHF.

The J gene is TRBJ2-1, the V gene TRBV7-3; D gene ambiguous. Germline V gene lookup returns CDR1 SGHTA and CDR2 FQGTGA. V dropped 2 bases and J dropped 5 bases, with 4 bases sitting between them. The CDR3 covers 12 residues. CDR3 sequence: CASSLDDNEQFF. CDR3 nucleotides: TGTGCCAGCAGCTTAGACGACAATGAGCAGTTCTTC.

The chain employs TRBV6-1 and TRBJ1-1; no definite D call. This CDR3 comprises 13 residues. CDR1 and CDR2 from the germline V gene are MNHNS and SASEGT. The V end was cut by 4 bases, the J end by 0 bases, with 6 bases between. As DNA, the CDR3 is TGTGCCAGCAGTGTGACACTGAACACTGAAGCTTTCTTT. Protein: CASSVTLNTEAFF.

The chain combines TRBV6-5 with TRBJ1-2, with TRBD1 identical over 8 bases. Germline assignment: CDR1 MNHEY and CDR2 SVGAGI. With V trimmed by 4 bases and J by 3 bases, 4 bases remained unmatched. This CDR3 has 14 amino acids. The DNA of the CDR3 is TGTGCCAGCAGTTCCGCACAGGGGGACTATGGCTACACCTTC. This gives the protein CASSSAQGDYGYTF.

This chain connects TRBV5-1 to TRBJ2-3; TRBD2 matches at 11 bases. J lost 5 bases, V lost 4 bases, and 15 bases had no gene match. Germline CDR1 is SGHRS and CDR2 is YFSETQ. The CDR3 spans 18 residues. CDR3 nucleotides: TGCGCCAGCAGCCCTCCCGAGGTAGCGGGGGGGCCAAGAGATACGCAGTATTTT. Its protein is CASSPPEVAGGPRDTQYF.

CDR3 protein: CAWSVMGNYGYTF. CDR3 DNA: TGTGCCTGGAGTGTAATGGGTAACTATGGCTACACCTTC. This chain links TRBV30 with TRBJ1-2; D remains ambiguous. V gave up 0 bases and J gave up 1 base, with 6 bases separating them. The CDR3 runs 13 residues. Germline lookup yields CDR1 GTSNPN and CDR2 SVGIG (reference sequence).

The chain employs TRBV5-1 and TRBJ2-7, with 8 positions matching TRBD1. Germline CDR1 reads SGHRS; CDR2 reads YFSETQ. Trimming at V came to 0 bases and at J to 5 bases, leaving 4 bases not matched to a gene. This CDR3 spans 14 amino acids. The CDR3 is CASSLGTGSDEQYF. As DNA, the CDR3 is TGCGCCAGCAGCTTGGGGACAGGGTCCGACGAGCAGTACTTC.

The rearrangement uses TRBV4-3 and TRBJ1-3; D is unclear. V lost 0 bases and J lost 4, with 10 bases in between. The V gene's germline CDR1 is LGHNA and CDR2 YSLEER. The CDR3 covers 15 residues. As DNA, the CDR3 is TGCGCCAGCAGCCAAGATCGCGCTACCGGAAACACCATATATTTT. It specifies CASSQDRATGNTIYF.

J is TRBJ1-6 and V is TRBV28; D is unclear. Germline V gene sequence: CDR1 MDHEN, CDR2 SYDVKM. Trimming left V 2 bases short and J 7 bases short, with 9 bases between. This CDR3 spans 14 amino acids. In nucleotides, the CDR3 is TGTGCCAGCAGTTTAGGGCAGAGAAATTCACCCCTCCACTTT. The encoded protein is CASSLGQRNSPLHF.

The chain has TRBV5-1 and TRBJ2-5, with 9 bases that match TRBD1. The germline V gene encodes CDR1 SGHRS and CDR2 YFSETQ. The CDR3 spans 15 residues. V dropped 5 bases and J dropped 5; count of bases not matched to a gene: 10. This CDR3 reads CASRYPQGAGETQYF. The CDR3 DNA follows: TGCGCCAGCAGATACCCACAGGGGGCTGGGGAGACCCAGTACTTC.

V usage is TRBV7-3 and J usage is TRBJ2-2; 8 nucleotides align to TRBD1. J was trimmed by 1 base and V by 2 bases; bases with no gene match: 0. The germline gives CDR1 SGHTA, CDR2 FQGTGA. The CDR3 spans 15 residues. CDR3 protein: CASSLGQGNTGELFF. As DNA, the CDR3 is TGTGCCAGCAGCTTAGGACAGGGGAACACCGGGGAGCTGTTTTTT.

The CDR3 nucleotides read TGTGCCAGCAGTTTTGCGGGACAGGGCTGGGAAAAACTGTTTTTT. Residues: CASSFAGQGWEKLFF. The rearrangement uses TRBV27 and TRBJ1-4, with 9 bases fitting TRBD1. The CDR3 has 15 residues. J gave up 8 bases and V 3 bases, and 7 bases lay outside the gene matches. Germline V CDR1 and CDR2: MNHEY, SMNVEV (reference sequence).

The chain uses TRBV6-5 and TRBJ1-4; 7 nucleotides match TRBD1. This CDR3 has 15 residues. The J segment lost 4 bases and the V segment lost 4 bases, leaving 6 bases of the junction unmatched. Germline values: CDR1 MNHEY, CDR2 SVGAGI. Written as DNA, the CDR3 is TGTGCCAGCAGTTCCTCCGGGACAGATAATGAAAAACTGTTTTTT. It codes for CASSSSGTDNEKLFF.

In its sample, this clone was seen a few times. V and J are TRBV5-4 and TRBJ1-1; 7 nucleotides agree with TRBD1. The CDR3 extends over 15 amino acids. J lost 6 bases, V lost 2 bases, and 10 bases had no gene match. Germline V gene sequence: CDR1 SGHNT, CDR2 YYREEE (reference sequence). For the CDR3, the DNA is TGTGCCAGCAGCTTCGGCGGCAGGGGGTACCCTGAAGCTTTCTTT. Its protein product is CASSFGGRGYPEAFF.

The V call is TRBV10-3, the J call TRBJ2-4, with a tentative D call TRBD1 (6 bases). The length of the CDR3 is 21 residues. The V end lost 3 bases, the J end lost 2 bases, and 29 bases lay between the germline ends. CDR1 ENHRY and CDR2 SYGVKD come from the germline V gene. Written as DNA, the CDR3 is TGTGCCATCAGTGATAGCGCAGGCTCGACAGGAGGATTACCTACCAAAAACATTCAGTACTTC. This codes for CAISDSAGSTGGLPTKNIQYF.

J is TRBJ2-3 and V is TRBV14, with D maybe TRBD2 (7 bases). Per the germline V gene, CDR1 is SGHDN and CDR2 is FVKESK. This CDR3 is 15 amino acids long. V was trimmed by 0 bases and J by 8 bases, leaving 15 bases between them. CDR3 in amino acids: CASSQELAGAGTQYF. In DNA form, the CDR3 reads TGTGCCAGCAGCCAAGAGCTCGCGGGGGCGGGTACGCAGTATTTT.

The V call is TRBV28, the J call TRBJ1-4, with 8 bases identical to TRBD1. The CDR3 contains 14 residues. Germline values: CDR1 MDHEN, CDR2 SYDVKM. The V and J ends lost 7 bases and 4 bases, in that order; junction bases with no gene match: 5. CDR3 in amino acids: CASKWDRINEKLFF. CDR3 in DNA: TGTGCCAGCAAATGGGACAGGATTAATGAAAAACTGTTTTTT.

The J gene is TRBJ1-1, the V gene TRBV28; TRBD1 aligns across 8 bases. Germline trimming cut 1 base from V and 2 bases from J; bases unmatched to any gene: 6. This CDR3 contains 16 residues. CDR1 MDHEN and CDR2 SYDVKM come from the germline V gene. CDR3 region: CASSLSRGQGNTEAFF. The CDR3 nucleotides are TGTGCCAGCAGTTTATCCAGGGGGCAAGGAAACACTGAAGCTTTCTTT.

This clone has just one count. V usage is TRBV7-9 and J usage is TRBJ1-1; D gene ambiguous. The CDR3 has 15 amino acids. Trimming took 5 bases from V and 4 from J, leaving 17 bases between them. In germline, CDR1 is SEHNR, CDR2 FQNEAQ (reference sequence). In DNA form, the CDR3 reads TGTGCCAGCAGCCCCTTCGGCAAAGTGGGCACTGAAGCTTTCTTT. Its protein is CASSPFGKVGTEAFF.

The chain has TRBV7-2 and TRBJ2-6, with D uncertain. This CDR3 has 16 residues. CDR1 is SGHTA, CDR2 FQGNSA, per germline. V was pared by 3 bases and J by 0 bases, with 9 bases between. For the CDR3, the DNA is TGTGCCAGCAGCTTGATCGGAAGCTCTGGGGCCAACGTCCTGACTTTC. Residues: CASSLIGSSGANVLTF.

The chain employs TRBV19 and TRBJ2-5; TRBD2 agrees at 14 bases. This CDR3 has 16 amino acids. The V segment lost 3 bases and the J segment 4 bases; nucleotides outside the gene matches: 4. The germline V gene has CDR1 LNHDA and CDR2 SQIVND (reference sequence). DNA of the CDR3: TGTGCCAGTAGTATTCCCGGGACTAGCGGGGGAGAGACCCAGTACTTC. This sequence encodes CASSIPGTSGGETQYF.

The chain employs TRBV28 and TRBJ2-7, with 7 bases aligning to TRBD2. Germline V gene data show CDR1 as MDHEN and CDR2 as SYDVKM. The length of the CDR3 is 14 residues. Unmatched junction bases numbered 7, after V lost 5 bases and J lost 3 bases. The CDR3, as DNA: TGTGCCAGCAGTAATCCAGCGGGAAGCTACGAGCAGTACTTC. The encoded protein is CASSNPAGSYEQYF.

CDR3 coding DNA: TGTGCCAGCAGCTTAGACGGGGGGGCCGGAGAGACCCAGTACTTC. It translates to CASSLDGGAGETQYF. The V call is TRBV7-9, the J call TRBJ2-5, with 8 bases aligning to TRBD2. Trimming cost V 1 base and J 4 bases; bases outside gene matches: 5. The CDR3 has 15 amino acids. Per germline, CDR1 SEHNR and CDR2 FQNEAQ (reference sequence).

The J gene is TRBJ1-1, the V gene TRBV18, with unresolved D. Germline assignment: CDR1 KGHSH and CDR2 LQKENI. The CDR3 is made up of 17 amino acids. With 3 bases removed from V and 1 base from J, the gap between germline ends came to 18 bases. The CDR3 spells CASSPKSGNTKNTEAFF. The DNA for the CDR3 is TGTGCCAGCTCACCTAAGTCAGGCAACACGAAGAACACTGAAGCTTTCTTT.

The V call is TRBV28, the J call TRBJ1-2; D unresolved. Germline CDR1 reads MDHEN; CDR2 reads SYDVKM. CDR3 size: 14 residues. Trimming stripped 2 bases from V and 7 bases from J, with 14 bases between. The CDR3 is CASSLGESRRGYTF. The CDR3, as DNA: TGTGCCAGCAGTTTAGGGGAGTCCCGACGTGGCTACACCTTC.